Listed below are T cell receptor beta chains from one sample, sequenced in a study of long-term antiretroviral therapy in people with HIV. Some clones are missing from TCRdb's copy, which holds only in-frame ones; the method was immunoSEQ multiplex PCR. Of over 15,000 clones listed, about 80% are singletons. The sequencing used unsorted PBMCs, collected 2.1 years after starting antiretroviral therapy. The receptors were gathered from a man aged 35 to 55 with HIV. CDR3s include the opening cysteine and the closing phenylalanine or tryptophan. The D gene is left open where the match is weak. Clone size is given for some rows only: seen once, a few or many times, or a class if the clone is expanded.

v_call	d_call	clone_size	j_call	cdr3_aa	cdr3_nt
TRBV5-6	.	.	TRBJ2-3	CASSLGIVGTDTQYF	TGTGCCAGCAGCTTGGGGATCGTTGGGACAGATACGCAGTATTTT
TRBV27	TRBD1	once	TRBJ2-1	CASSFRQGAYNEQFF	TGTGCCAGCAGTTTTCGGCAGGGGGCCTACAATGAGCAGTTCTTC
TRBV18	TRBD2	once	TRBJ2-1	CASSLIGTSGGSSYNEQFF	TGTGCCAGCTCACTGATTGGGACTAGCGGGGGCAGCTCCTACAATGAGCAGTTCTTC
TRBV27	.	.	TRBJ1-1	CASSLLGGGTEAFF	TGTGCCAGCAGTTTATTAGGGGGGGGAACTGAAGCTTTCTTT
TRBV27	.	.	TRBJ1-1	CASSFGVSTEAFF	TGTGCCAGCAGTTTCGGGGTGTCCACTGAAGCTTTCTTT
TRBV11-2	.	.	TRBJ2-6	CASSDLWQQSRANVLTF	TGTGCCAGCAGCGATCTATGGCAACAAAGTCGGGCCAACGTCCTGACTTTC
TRBV4-2	TRBD1	.	TRBJ2-2	CASSQSGTGKNRELFF	TGTGCCAGCAGCCAGTCCGGGACAGGGAAGAACCGGGAGCTGTTTTTT
TRBV20-1	.	few	TRBJ2-7	CSAREYYEQYF	TGCAGTGCTAGAGAATACTACGAGCAGTACTTC
TRBV5-1	.	.	TRBJ2-3	CASSQLRGGSAQYF	TGCGCCAGCAGCCAGCTACGAGGGGGATCTGCGCAGTATTTT
TRBV25-1	.	.	TRBJ1-1	CASSGPGAEAFF	TGTGCCAGCAGTGGACCGGGCGCTGAAGCTTTCTTT
TRBV27	TRBD1	.	TRBJ2-7	CASSPRTGGYEQYF	TGTGCCAGCAGTCCTCGGACAGGGGGGTACGAGCAGTACTTC
TRBV19	.	.	TRBJ2-6	CASSVDSGANVLTF	TGTGCCAGTAGTGTCGACTCTGGGGCCAACGTCCTGACTTTC
TRBV10-3	.	.	TRBJ2-2	CAISGGTGSDTGELFF	TGTGCCATCAGTGGGGGTACGGGGAGTGACACCGGGGAGCTGTTTTTT
TRBV4-1	TRBD2	few	TRBJ2-2	CASSQVQRGTGELFF	TGCGCCAGCAGCCAGGTTCAGCGGGGCACCGGGGAGCTGTTTTTT
TRBV7-9	.	.	TRBJ1-2	CASSLSSRGFGYTF	TGTGCCAGCAGCTTGAGTTCGAGAGGGTTTGGCTACACCTTC
TRBV5-1	.	.	TRBJ2-1	CASSLGMGGLYNEQFF	TGCGCCAGCAGCTTGGGGATGGGGGGGCTCTACAATGAGCAGTTCTTC
TRBV5-1	.	few	TRBJ2-7	CASSLRVLPYEQYF	TGCGCCAGCAGCTTGCGGGTCCTCCCCTACGAGCAGTACTTC
TRBV27	.	.	TRBJ1-2	CATERVGYTF	TGTGCCACCGAAAGGGTTGGCTACACCTTC
TRBV9	.	few	TRBJ2-2	CASSVETRRVGELFF	TGTGCCAGCAGCGTAGAGACTAGGCGGGTCGGGGAGCTGTTTTTT
TRBV19	.	.	TRBJ1-2	CASSIRLSNYGYTF	TGTGCCAGTAGTATTCGCCTCTCTAACTATGGCTACACCTTC
TRBV19	.	.	TRBJ1-2	CASSTDLGNYGYTF	TGTGCCAGTAGTACGGACCTAGGGAACTATGGCTACACCTTC
TRBV6-6	.	.	TRBJ2-1	CASNWASYNEQFF	TGTGCCAGCAATTGGGCATCCTACAATGAGCAGTTCTTC
TRBV30	.	few	TRBJ2-7	CAWRGDSYEQYF	TGTGCCTGGAGGGGTGACTCCTACGAGCAGTACTTC
TRBV6-5	.	.	TRBJ1-5	CASSYSAGNQPQHF	TGTGCCAGCAGTTACTCGGCAGGCAATCAGCCCCAGCATTTT
TRBV6-5	.	medium-sized	TRBJ2-6	CASRLTSGANVLTF	TGTGCCAGCAGACTAACCTCTGGGGCCAACGTCCTGACTTTC
TRBV6-6	.	.	TRBJ1-4	CAVEGSNEKLFF	TGTGCGGTAGAGGGATCTAATGAAAAACTGTTTTTT
TRBV18	TRBD2	once	TRBJ2-5	CASSPLAGEETQYF	TGTGCCAGCTCACCGCTAGCGGGGGAAGAGACCCAGTACTTC